One sample yielded the 6 T cell receptor beta chains listed below, sequenced in a study of T cells in Graves' hyperthyroidism and ophthalmopathy. The source material, RNA transcripts, was used to amplify TCR beta CDR3 regions. The HTBI primer set served for first-round RT-PCR of the TCR CDR3. Via MiXCR, TCRdb re-called the multiplex PCR reads, giving one row per CDR3 protein. Here the sample spans a few hundred thousand distinct CDR3 sequences, 40% to 50% being singletons. Source material: peripheral blood or thyroid tissue (not recorded which). These receptor sequences come from an adult woman with Graves' disease, either hyperthyroidism or ophthalmopathy (not recorded which).

V and J are TRBV2 and TRBJ1-1; 7 bases are shared with TRBD1. Germline trimming cut 10 bases from V and 1 base from J; bases unmatched to any gene: 6. Germline V gene data show CDR1 as SNHLY and CDR2 as FYNNEI. The CDR3 length is 13 residues. CDR3 in amino acids: CATTTGWNTEAFF. DNA for the CDR3: TGTGCCACCACGACAGGGTGGAACACTGAAGCTTTCTTT.

This clonotype was detected a few times. This chain joins TRBV7-8 and TRBJ1-3, with D uncertain. Between the trimmed V and J ends, which lost 1 base and 0 bases, there was a span of 7 bases. The germline CDR1 and CDR2 sequences are SGHVS and FQNEAQ. The CDR3 runs to 15 residues. The CDR3 DNA reads as TGTGCCAGCAGCTTAGAGGACGGCTCTGGAAACACCATATATTTT. This sequence encodes CASSLEDGSGNTIYF. Combining the CDR3 with reference TRBV7-8 and TRBJ1-3 gives the whole variable domain GAGVSQSPRYKVAKRGQDVALRCDPISGHVSLFWYQQALGQGPEFLTYFQNEAQLDKSGLPSDRFFAERPEGSVSTLKIQRTQQEDSAVYLCASSLEDGSGNTIYFGEGSWLTVV.

This clonotype came up many times. The V and J genes are TRBV7-4 and TRBJ1-1; no reliable D call. Trimming cost V 1 base and J 4 bases, with 13 bases left between them. Germline assignment: CDR1 SGHVT and CDR2 SQSDAQ. This CDR3 is built from 15 residues. The CDR3 loop reads CASSLVPTVSTEAFF. The CDR3 DNA reads as TGTGCCAGCAGCTTAGTCCCGACGGTGAGCACTGAAGCTTTCTTT.

This chain uses TRBV20-1 with TRBJ2-7; 9 bases match TRBD2. J lost 4 bases, V lost 0 bases, and 16 bases had no gene match. CDR3 length: 18 residues. Germline-derived CDR1 and CDR2 are DFQATT and SNEGSKA (reference sequence). The CDR3 sequence is CSARDPRASGNGGYEQYF. The CDR3 DNA reads TGCAGTGCTAGAGATCCGAGGGCTAGCGGGAATGGCGGATACGAGCAGTACTTC.

At least ten counts were recorded for this clonotype. J is TRBJ1-4 and V is TRBV5-1; TRBD1 might be the D (6 bases). The V and J ends lost 0 bases and 7 bases respectively, with 10 bases between them. Germline CDR1 reads SGHRS; CDR2 reads YFSETQ. The CDR3 length is 14 residues. The CDR3 DNA follows: TGCGCCAGCAGCTTGGAGGGGGGAGTTGAAAAACTGTTTTTT. Protein sequence: CASSLEGGVEKLFF. The variable domain in full, with the rest retrieved from reference TRBV5-1 and TRBJ1-4, is KAGVTQTPRYLIKTRGQQVTLSCSPISGHRSVSWYQQTPGQGLQFLFEYFSETQRNKGNFPGRFSGRQFSNSRSEMNVSTLELGDSALYLCASSLEGGVEKLFFGSGTQLSVL.

This clonotype was recorded many times. The chain employs TRBV2 and TRBJ1-6; TRBD1 aligns across 9 bases. The CDR3 has 16 residues. The trim removed 4 bases at V and 10 bases at J, leaving 11 bases unmatched. Germline V lookup: CDR1 SNHLY, CDR2 FYNNEI. CDR3 DNA: TGTGCCAGCAGTGGAAACACAGGGGGCGTAGGATCACCCCTCCACTTT. This codes for CASSGNTGGVGSPLHF.